The 22 T cell receptor beta chains presented below share a single source sample, sequenced in a study of control samples from healthy donors and cancer patients. Only in-frame clones appear in the TCRdb table, and some are missing; sequencing was by immunoSEQ multiplex PCR. The table has some 130,000 clones, roughly 92% seen once; the top ten hold less than 6%. Sequenced: blood. These TCRs come from a man between 18 and 35 years old in good health.

The rearrangement joins TRBV5-4 to TRBJ2-3, with 12 nucleotides matching TRBD1. J lost 1 base, V lost 4 bases, and 4 bases had no gene match. Germline CDR1 reads SGHNT; CDR2 reads YYREEE (reference sequence). This CDR3 contains 16 residues. The CDR3 sequence is CASSPGTGGRTDTQYF. CDR3 DNA sequence: TGTGCCAGCAGCCCGGGGACAGGGGGCCGCACAGATACGCAGTATTTT.

The chain combines TRBV5-1 with TRBJ2-7, with D uncertain. V was shortened by 2 bases and J by 2 bases, with 17 bases between the two germline ends. This CDR3 spans 16 amino acids. CDR1 SGHRS and CDR2 YFSETQ come from the germline V gene. CDR3 loop: CASSLISLNPTYEQYF. The DNA for the CDR3 is TGCGCCAGCAGCTTAATCAGCCTTAACCCAACCTACGAGCAGTACTTC.

The genes are TRBV29-1 and TRBJ1-1; D not certain. This CDR3 spans 10 amino acids. Trimming took off 8 bases at V and 8 bases at J, with 12 bases between the two ends. Germline assignment: CDR1 SQVTM and CDR2 ANQGSEA. CDR3 region: CSTDPREAFF. The CDR3 DNA is TGCAGCACCGATCCCAGGGAAGCTTTCTTT.

V gene TRBV4-1 combines with J gene TRBJ2-1; 13 bases match TRBD2. This CDR3 region has 18 residues. With 1 base clipped from V and 2 bases from J, the junction kept 5 bases outside the gene matches. CDR1 and CDR2 (germline): MGHRA, YSYEKL. The CDR3 bases are TGCGCCAGCAGCCAAGGGTTAACTAGCGGGGGGGCCTACAATGAGCAGTTCTTC. It translates to CASSQGLTSGGAYNEQFF.

The table lists this clone with a few counts. This chain joins TRBV18 and TRBJ1-5; possible D gene TRBD1, 6 bases. Germline assignment: CDR1 KGHSH and CDR2 LQKENI. V was clipped by 0 bases and J by 5 bases, with 14 bases between them. There are 16 residues in the CDR3. The CDR3 bases are TGTGCCAGCTCACCACCCCAGGGGAGGCCCTATCAGCCCCAGCATTTT. It encodes CASSPPQGRPYQPQHF.

The chain carries TRBV9 and TRBJ1-4; D gene uncertain. Germline CDR1 and CDR2: SGDLS and YYNGEE. CDR3 length: 15 residues. V was cut by 0 bases and J by 0 bases, with 6 bases left in between. DNA for the CDR3: TGTGCCAGCAGCGTAGCGGCTTCAACTAATGAAAAACTGTTTTTT. It is translated as CASSVAASTNEKLFF.

This rearrangement joins TRBV6-5 to TRBJ1-5, with D perhaps TRBD1 (6 bases). The germline CDR1 and CDR2 sequences are MNHEY and SVGAGI. V lost 5 bases, J lost 5 bases, and 16 bases lay in between. The CDR3 is 15 residues long. In DNA, the CDR3 is TGTGCCAGCAGTCGGGGGCGGGGGGCTTATCAGCCCCAGCATTTT. Protein: CASSRGRGAYQPQHF.

This sequence joins TRBV10-3 and TRBJ2-1, with TRBD2 identical over 10 bases. Germline CDR1 is ENHRY and CDR2 is SYGVKD. This CDR3 spans 15 amino acids. With V trimmed by 5 bases and J by 4 bases, 5 bases remained unmatched. DNA of the CDR3: TGTGCCATCAGTCAATGGACTAGCGGTTACAATGAGCAGTTCTTC. Protein product: CAISQWTSGYNEQFF.

The gene calls are TRBV18 and TRBJ2-1, with TRBD1 matching 11 bases. Per the germline V gene, CDR1 is KGHSH and CDR2 is LQKENI. V was clipped by 2 bases and J by 0 bases; unmatched bases: 6. This CDR3 has 18 amino acids. DNA for the CDR3: TGTGCCAGCTCACCAATCCAGGACAGGGGGCTCTCCTACAATGAGCAGTTCTTC. It specifies CASSPIQDRGLSYNEQFF. Full variable domain (outside the CDR3, taken from reference TRBV18 and TRBJ2-1): NAGVMQNPRHLVRRRGQEARLRCSPMKGHSHVYWYRQLPEEGLKFMVYLQKENIIDESGMPKERFSAEFPKEGPSILRIQQVVRGDSAAYFCASSPIQDRGLSYNEQFFGPGTRLTVL.

The rearrangement uses TRBV5-1 and TRBJ2-7; 7 bases are shared with TRBD1. The germline CDR1 and CDR2 sequences are SGHRS and YFSETQ. Trimming took 0 bases from V and 6 from J; bases not matched to a gene: 3. The CDR3 runs 13 residues. CDR3 in amino acids: CASSLGGGGEQYF. Here the CDR3 DNA reads TGCGCCAGCAGCTTGGGAGGGGGCGGCGAGCAGTACTTC.

J is TRBJ2-1 and V is TRBV4-2; possible D gene TRBD2, 6 bases. Germline CDR1 is LGHNA and CDR2 is YNFKEQ. CDR3 length: 17 residues. With 2 bases removed from V and 8 bases from J, the gap between germline ends came to 22 bases. CDR3 in DNA: TGTGCCAGCAGCCAAAATAGCGGTCAACTAGGGGTGGATGAGCAGTTCTTC. Protein product: CASSQNSGQLGVDEQFF.

This chain joins TRBV2 and TRBJ2-5; 9 nucleotides line up with TRBD1. CDR1 and CDR2 (germline): SNHLY, FYNNEI. Trimming at V came to 11 bases and at J to 3 bases, leaving 7 bases not matched to a gene. The CDR3 totals 13 residues. The CDR3 reads CAFRTGEEETQYF. The CDR3 region has the DNA TGTGCCTTTCGGACAGGGGAGGAAGAGACCCAGTACTTC.

The chain combines TRBV9 with TRBJ2-2; 8 nucleotides line up with TRBD2. The CDR3 sequence is 16 residues long. The V segment lost 4 bases and the J segment 0 bases; nucleotides outside the gene matches: 5. Germline V lookup: CDR1 SGDLS, CDR2 YYNGEE. As DNA, the CDR3 is TGTGCCAGCAGCCAAATAGCGGGGCCGAACACCGGGGAGCTGTTTTTT. It specifies CASSQIAGPNTGELFF.

The CDR3 DNA sequence: TGCGCCAGCAGCCCCGGGACTCTCTACACCGGGGAGCTGTTTTTT. Encoded protein: CASSPGTLYTGELFF. The chain employs TRBV5-1 and TRBJ2-2, with D perhaps matching TRBD2 (6 bases). Germline V lookup: CDR1 SGHRS, CDR2 YFSETQ. V lost 4 bases and J lost 3, with 13 bases in between. CDR3 length: 15 amino acids.

For this clone: Additional DNA sequences in this sample encode the identical CDR3. CDR3 nucleotides: TGTGCCAGTAGTATAAAGGCAGGGACGAGCAATCAGCCCCAGCATTTT. Protein: CASSIKAGTSNQPQHF. This chain connects TRBV19 to TRBJ1-5; D possibly corresponds to TRBD1 (5 bases). This CDR3 is 16 amino acids long. V was pared by 2 bases and J by 1 base, with 12 bases between. Germline lookup yields CDR1 LNHDA and CDR2 SQIVND (reference sequence).

The rearrangement joins TRBV23-1 to TRBJ2-3; 10 nucleotides agree with TRBD2. TRBV23-1 is identified as an open reading frame with a role that is uncertain. This CDR3 has 16 residues. V lost 1 base, J lost 4 bases, and 5 bases stayed unmatched. In nucleotides, the CDR3 is TGCGCCAGCAGTCAATTACAGCGGGGGGGGCCAGATACGCAGTATTTT. This sequence encodes CASSQLQRGGPDTQYF.

The chain carries TRBV18 and TRBJ1-1, with D perhaps TRBD1 (5 bases). Germline V gene data show CDR1 as KGHSH and CDR2 as LQKENI. The CDR3 runs 14 residues. The V end lost 6 bases, the J end lost 5 bases, and 16 bases lay between the germline ends. The CDR3 here is CASSPGGARTEAFF. The CDR3 DNA reads as TGTGCCAGCTCCCCGGGAGGGGCGAGGACTGAAGCTTTCTTT.

This sequence joins TRBV4-1 and TRBJ2-2; the D is unclear. This CDR3 comprises 14 residues. V shed 8 bases and J shed 1 base, with 11 bases lying between them. CDR1 is MGHRA, CDR2 YSYEKL, per germline. In DNA, the CDR3 is TGCGCCAGCGCGCCCGAGCTGAACACCGGGGAGCTGTTTTTT. This encodes CASAPELNTGELFF.

The chain has TRBV10-3 and TRBJ1-4, with D tentatively TRBD1 (5 bases). The germline V gene has CDR1 ENHRY and CDR2 SYGVKD. This CDR3 spans 15 amino acids. V was clipped by 8 bases and J by 3 bases, with 16 bases between them. CDR3 in DNA: TGTGCCATCCGGTCAGGGCCGGGAGCTAATGAAAAACTGTTTTTT. This gives the protein CAIRSGPGANEKLFF.

This clone was picked up one time. This chain links TRBV28 with TRBJ1-5; 9 bases line up with TRBD1. Germline trimming cut 5 bases from V and 5 bases from J; bases unmatched to any gene: 10. The CDR3 spans 16 residues. The germline gives CDR1 MDHEN, CDR2 SYDVKM. The CDR3 loop reads CASSPNGQGPHQPQHF. CDR3 DNA: TGTGCCAGCAGTCCAAATGGACAGGGGCCGCATCAGCCCCAGCATTTT.

The rearrangement links TRBV10-3 to TRBJ1-5, with D perhaps TRBD1 (6 bases). This CDR3 spans 14 amino acids. V lost 3 bases to trimming and J lost 9 bases, with 15 bases between them. CDR1 and CDR2 from the germline V gene are ENHRY and SYGVKD. For the CDR3, the DNA is TGTGCCATCAGTGACCCGGGGGGCCCCGCGCCCCAGCATTTT. It codes for CAISDPGGPAPQHF.

This clone appeared once. V gene TRBV9 combines with J gene TRBJ2-7; 8 positions agree with TRBD1. The CDR3 length is 15 residues. From germline, CDR1 is SGDLS and CDR2 YYNGEE. Unmatched junction bases numbered 8, after V lost 4 bases and J lost 2 bases. CDR3: CASSLGDRNTYEQYF. In nucleotides, the CDR3 is TGTGCCAGCAGCCTAGGGGACAGGAACACCTACGAGCAGTACTTC.